This T cell receptor beta chain was sequenced in a study of blood T cell repertoires in COVID-19. Study background: Spain, Italy and the United States supplied samples that represented acute and convalescent COVID-19. From T cells, B-cell-depleted T cells, or PBMCs came the material, which was cDNA or gDNA.

The CDR3 extends over 19 amino acids. J gave up 6 bases and V 1 base, and 15 bases lay outside the gene matches. The germline gives CDR1 SGHRS, CDR2 YFSETQ. Per the original data handling: Reference gene primer amplification in the assay estimated nucleated cell counts. TCRdb's table, derived via immunoSEQ multiplex PCR, lists solely in-frame clones and lacks some. V and J calls and clone size come straight from that table; D and trimming were deduced from the DNA. The sample lists some 100,000 clones, roughly 88% seen once, with approximately 5.3% in the top ten. The sequenced sample consisted of peripheral blood. The chain joins TRBV5-1 to TRBJ2-1, with 11 nucleotides matching TRBD2. This sequence was found in a human donor in a cohort sampled during active COVID-19. The CDR3 sequence is CASSLRQGLTSGRFNEQFF. CDR3 DNA sequence: TGCGCCAGCAGCTTGCGACAGGGGCTAACTAGCGGGAGATTCAATGAGCAGTTCTTC.